The source of this T cell receptor (beta chain) is a study of tumor-infiltrating lymphocytes in primary liver carcinoma. Germline CDR1 KGHDR, CDR2 SFDVKD. CDR3 length: 18 residues. Unmatched junction bases numbered 23, after V lost 11 bases and J lost 4 bases. Co-extracting RNA and DNA was done with about 18-33 mg of unsorted bulk tissue as input. Findings and caveats of the study: Tumor-adjacent and tumor-blood pairs shared less of their repertoires than tumor region pairs shared.

TCR beta cDNA was reverse-transcribed from approximately 0.45 ug of total RNA. The reaction used a constant-region primer and ProtoScript II reverse transcriptase. Three nested multiplex PCR rounds of slightly modified ARM-PCR generated TCR beta libraries. The opening two PCR rounds, around 9 cycles each, paired TRBV1-TRBV30 forward primers with a C-beta reverse primer. In TCRdb, the multiplex PCR reads were re-called with MiXCR into one record per CDR3 protein. The data contain 150,000 to 200,000 distinct CDR3 sequences, around four fifths of them singletons. Comment on this clonotype: Its antigen remains unidentified. A read error may be the cause here, since a much bigger clone is one base away.

Specimen: tumor tissue from primary liver carcinoma. The V call is TRBV24-1, the J call TRBJ2-7, with 9 bases identical to TRBD1. The receptor was derived from a man in his forties with primary liver carcinoma and hepatitis B virus infection. CDR3 residues: CAISPPDRGPSTMYEQYF. In DNA, the CDR3 is TGTGCCATCTCGCCCCCGGACAGGGGACCTTCAACAATGTACGAGCAGTACTTC.